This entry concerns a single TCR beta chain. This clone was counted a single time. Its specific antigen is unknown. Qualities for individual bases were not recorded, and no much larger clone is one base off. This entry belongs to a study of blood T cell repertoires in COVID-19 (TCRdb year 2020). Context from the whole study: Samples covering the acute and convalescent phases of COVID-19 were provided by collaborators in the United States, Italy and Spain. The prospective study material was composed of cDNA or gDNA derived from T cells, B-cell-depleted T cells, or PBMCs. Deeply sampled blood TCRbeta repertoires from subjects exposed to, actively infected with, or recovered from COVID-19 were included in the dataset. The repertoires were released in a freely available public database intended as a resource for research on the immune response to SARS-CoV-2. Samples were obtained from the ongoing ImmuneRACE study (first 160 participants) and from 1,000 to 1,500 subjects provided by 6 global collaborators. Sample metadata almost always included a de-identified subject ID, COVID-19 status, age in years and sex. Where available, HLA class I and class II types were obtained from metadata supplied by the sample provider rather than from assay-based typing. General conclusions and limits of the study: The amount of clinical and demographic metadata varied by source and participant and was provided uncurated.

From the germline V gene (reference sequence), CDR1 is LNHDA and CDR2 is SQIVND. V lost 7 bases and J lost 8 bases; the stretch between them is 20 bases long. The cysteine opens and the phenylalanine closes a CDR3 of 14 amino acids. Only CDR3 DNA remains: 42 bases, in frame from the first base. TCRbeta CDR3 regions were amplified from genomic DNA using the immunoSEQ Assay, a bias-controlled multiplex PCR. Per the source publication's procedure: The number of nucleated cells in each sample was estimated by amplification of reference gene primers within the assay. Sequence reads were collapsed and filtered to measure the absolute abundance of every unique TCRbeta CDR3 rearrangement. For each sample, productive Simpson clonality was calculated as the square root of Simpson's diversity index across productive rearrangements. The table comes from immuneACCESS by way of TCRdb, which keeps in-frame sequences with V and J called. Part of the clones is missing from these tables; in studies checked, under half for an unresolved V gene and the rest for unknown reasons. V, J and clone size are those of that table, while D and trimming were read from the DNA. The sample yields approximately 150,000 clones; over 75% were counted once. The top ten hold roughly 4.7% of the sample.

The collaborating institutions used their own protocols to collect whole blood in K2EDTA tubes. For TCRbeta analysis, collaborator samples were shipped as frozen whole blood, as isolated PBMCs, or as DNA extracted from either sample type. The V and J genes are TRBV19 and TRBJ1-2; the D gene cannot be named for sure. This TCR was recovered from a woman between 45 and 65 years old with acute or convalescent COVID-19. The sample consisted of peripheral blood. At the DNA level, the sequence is TGTGCCAGTATGAGTCCTCAGGTCGCGGGCGGCTACACCTTC. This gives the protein CASMSPQVAGGYTF.